The 16 T cell receptor beta chains listed next were all sequenced from one sample in a study of regulatory T cells in long-lasting Graves disease. Time point indicated: newly diagnosed GD, antithyroid drugs for less than 3 months. Making the TCR library involved RNA that had been extracted from PBMCs. Arm-PCR of CDR3 regions and iRepertoire HTBI primers were the basis on which TCR beta libraries were built. Via MiXCR, TCRdb re-called the multiplex PCR reads, giving one row per CDR3 protein. The sample includes some 230,000 distinct CDR3 sequences, roughly 18% of them seen just once. The starting material was peripheral blood mononuclear cells (PBMCs), obtained at new diagnosis, from a patient treated with antithyroid drugs. The origin of the receptors is a female donor with Graves disease.

The table lists this clonotype with a few counts. The chain employs TRBV5-5 and TRBJ1-1, with a weak D call TRBD1 (5 bases). Germline V gene data show CDR1 as SGHKS and CDR2 as YYEKEE (reference sequence). V was cut by 3 bases and J by 1 base, with 16 bases left in between. CDR3 length: 16 amino acids. The CDR3 nucleotides are TGTGCCAGCAGCTCGGCCCTCGGACACTCGAACACTGAAGCTTTCTTT. Translation gives CASSSALGHSNTEAFF.

This chain links TRBV11-2 with TRBJ2-1; 10 nucleotides agree with TRBD1. Germline V CDR1 and CDR2: SGHAT, FQNNGV. The CDR3 runs to 16 residues. V was pared by 5 bases and J by 4 bases, with 8 bases of the junction left unmatched. CDR3 in DNA: TGTGCCAGCAGCAAATACCGGGACAGGGGATACAATGAGCAGTTCTTC. Its protein product is CASSKYRDRGYNEQFF.

CDR3 in amino acids: CASSGKLEINIQYF. The CDR3 DNA reads as TGCGCCAGCAGTGGCAAGCTGGAGATAAACATTCAGTACTTC. The chain joins TRBV10-2 to TRBJ2-4, with unresolved D. The CDR3 spans 14 residues. V lost 4 bases, J lost 6 bases, and 13 bases lay in between. In germline, CDR1 is WSHSY, CDR2 SAAADI.

This clonotype showed up just a few times. CDR3 bases: TGTGCCAGCAGCTTGGGACTACCGCGGGAAGAGACCCAGTACTTC. This sequence encodes CASSLGLPREETQYF. V is TRBV5-4 and J is TRBJ2-5, with D perhaps TRBD2 (5 bases). With 0 bases removed from V and 3 bases from J, the gap between germline ends came to 12 bases. CDR3 size: 15 residues. CDR1 SGHNT and CDR2 YYREEE come from the germline V gene (reference sequence).

This clonotype was seen repeatedly, ten times or more. This chain connects TRBV12-3 or TRBV12-4 to TRBJ2-3; 10 bases align to TRBD2. V dropped 5 bases and J dropped 2; count of bases not matched to a gene: 7. This CDR3 is built from 16 residues. In DNA, the CDR3 is TGTGCCAGCAGTCCCCGAGGACTAGCGGACACAGATACGCAGTATTTT. Translated: CASSPRGLADTDTQYF.

This clonotype was seen many times. The chain uses TRBV6-5 and TRBJ2-3; D is possibly TRBD1 or TRBD2 (5 bases each). Germline V gene data show CDR1 as MNHEY and CDR2 as SVGAGI. The CDR3 has 17 amino acids. V was shortened by 2 bases and J by 2 bases, with 17 bases between the two germline ends. This chain's CDR3 is CASSYPRDGLFTDTQYF. In nucleotides, the CDR3 is TGTGCCAGCAGTTACCCCCGGGACGGGCTTTTCACAGATACGCAGTATTTT.

This clonotype was counted at least ten times. The chain carries TRBV7-2 and TRBJ1-2; D may be TRBD1 (6 bases). The V end lost 1 base, the J end lost 8 bases, and 17 bases lay between the germline ends. Germline lookup yields CDR1 SGHTA and CDR2 FQGNSA. The CDR3 extends over 15 amino acids. As DNA, the CDR3 is TGTGCCAGCAGCTTAGATGATACAGGGTTCGGAGGCTACACCTTC. Translated, it gives CASSLDDTGFGGYTF.

This clonotype has at least ten counts. This chain connects TRBV7-9 to TRBJ2-7; TRBD1 agrees at 8 bases. J was trimmed by 7 bases and V by 5 bases; bases with no gene match: 13. The germline gives CDR1 SEHNR, CDR2 FQNEAQ (reference sequence). The CDR3 has 15 residues. This CDR3 reads CASSLDRVLKKEQYF. CDR3 in DNA: TGTGCCAGCAGCCTGGACAGGGTCCTAAAAAAAGAGCAGTACTTC. The full variable domain, in which reference TRBV7-9 and TRBJ2-7 provide the parts outside the CDR3, is DTGVSQNPRHKITKRGQNVTFRCDPISEHNRLYWYRQTLGQGPEFLTYFQNEAQLEKSRLLSDRFSAERPKGSFSTLEIQRTEQGDSAMYLCASSLDRVLKKEQYFGPGTRLTVT.

This clonotype was recorded many times. The CDR3 loop is CSARAERGLAGGRGQETQYF. Here the CDR3 DNA reads TGCAGTGCTAGAGCCGAAAGGGGACTAGCGGGAGGAAGGGGGCAAGAGACCCAGTACTTC. The chain employs TRBV20-1 and TRBJ2-5; 15 bases align to TRBD2. This CDR3 comprises 20 residues. Looked up from germline, CDR1 is DFQATT and CDR2 is SNEGSKA (reference sequence). The junction had 14 bases not matched to a gene; V was cut back by 1 base and J by 2 bases.

This clonotype was recorded at least ten times. The rearrangement links TRBV30 to TRBJ1-4; possible D gene TRBD1, 5 bases. The ends were cut back, 2 bases at V and 2 bases at J, with 9 bases in the middle. Germline-derived CDR1 and CDR2 are GTSNPN and SVGIG (reference sequence). CDR3 size: 14 residues. As DNA, the CDR3 is TGTGCCTGGAGTAGGGGACGGACTAATGAAAAACTGTTTTTT. Translation gives CAWSRGRTNEKLFF.

The sample holds many counts of this clonotype. The chain uses TRBV9 and TRBJ1-1, with a tentative D call TRBD1 (6 bases). Trimming took 0 bases from V and 0 from J, leaving 12 bases between them. The germline gives CDR1 SGDLS, CDR2 YYNGEE. The CDR3 extends over 16 amino acids. The CDR3 sequence is CASSVDPGAMNTEAFF. CDR3 bases: TGTGCCAGCAGCGTAGATCCGGGGGCCATGAACACTGAAGCTTTCTTT.

The chain recombines TRBV20-1 with TRBJ2-1, with TRBD2 matching over 12 bases. The ends lost 0 bases at V and 6 bases at J; junction bases unmatched: 3. Germline V gives CDR1 DFQATT, CDR2 SNEGSKA (reference sequence). The CDR3 is made up of 15 amino acids. CDR3 DNA: TGCAGTGCTAGAGATCTAGCGGGAGGGCCCAATGAGCAGTTCTTC. Protein sequence: CSARDLAGGPNEQFF.

This clonotype was detected ten times or more. This CDR3 is CASGWTGGIYGYTF. For the CDR3, the DNA is TGTGCCAGCGGTTGGACAGGGGGAATCTATGGCTACACCTTC. V gene TRBV6-2 or TRBV6-3 combines with J gene TRBJ1-2; the match to TRBD1 covers 10 bases. The CDR3 has 14 amino acids. Germline-derived CDR1 and CDR2 are MNHEY and SVGEGT. V lost 8 bases to trimming and J lost 4 bases; unmatched junction nucleotides: 7.

A word on this clonotype: The CDR3 ends on some other residue instead of the conserved phenylalanine or tryptophan, so this is likely a read error. Because the CDR3's place on the DNA is in doubt, the DNA is left out and the CDR3 is given as listed by TCRdb. The chain joins TRBV12-3 or TRBV12-4 to TRBJ2-1; the table assigns TRBD1, which was not confirmed against the DNA. The CDR3 is made up of 12 amino acids, end residues included. The CDR3 sequence: CASSFYGAAPGI.

The V gene is TRBV15, the J gene TRBJ1-4; the D is unclear. Germline assignment: CDR1 LNHNV and CDR2 YYDKDF (reference sequence). The CDR3 spans 13 residues. The V end lost 6 bases, the J end lost 4 bases, and 9 bases lay between the germline ends. The CDR3 protein is CATRYEINEKLFF. CDR3 coding DNA: TGTGCCACCAGGTACGAGATTAATGAAAAACTGTTTTTT.

This clonotype has at least ten counts. The chain uses TRBV18 and TRBJ1-1; TRBD1 aligns across 8 bases. V lost 2 bases and J lost 3; bases outside the gene matches: 2. This CDR3 is built from 14 residues. Per the germline V gene, CDR1 is KGHSH and CDR2 is LQKENI. Here the CDR3 reads CASSPTTGDTEAFF. CDR3 sequence (DNA): TGTGCCAGCTCACCAACGACAGGGGACACTGAAGCTTTCTTT.